This is a list of T cell receptor beta chains from one sample in a study of shared clonotypes between healthy human individuals. Here immunoSEQ multiplex PCR was the method, and the copy in TCRdb shows in-frame clones only, minus some. The table has 450,000 to 550,000 clones, approximately 79% seen once. The sequencing sample was made of PBMCs. The receptors derive from a woman between 40 and 55 years old in good health. Some clones in this sample may be carry-over from other donors' samples. Each CDR3 is given with its conserved first and last residue. The order of the fields is V gene, D gene, J gene, clone size, CDR3 DNA, CDR3 protein. The D gene is left open where the match is weak. Clone size appears in some rows only: once, few, many, or a class for an expanded clone.

TRBV2	NA	TRBJ2-3	NA	TGTGCCAGCAGCCCGCCGGGGCGAGGCACAGATACGCAGTATTTT	CASSPPGRGTDTQYF
TRBV4-3	NA	TRBJ2-5	NA	TGCGCCAGCAGCCAAGATGGTAACAGCCCCCAGTACTTC	CASSQDGNSPQYF
TRBV7-3	NA	TRBJ2-1	NA	TGTGCCAGCAGCGCAACACAGGGTAGGCAGTTCTTC	CASSATQGRQFF
TRBV28	TRBD2	TRBJ2-5	NA	TGTGCCAGCAGGAGGACTAGCGGCCAAGAGACCCAGTACTTC	CASRRTSGQETQYF
TRBV15	TRBD2	TRBJ2-3	NA	TGTGCCACCAAGGGTAGCGGGCAAACAGATACGCAGTATTTT	CATKGSGQTDTQYF
TRBV29-1	NA	TRBJ1-1	once	TGCAGTGTTGAAGGGGGGTCTCACACTGAAGCTTTCTTT	CSVEGGSHTEAFF
TRBV10-3	NA	TRBJ2-5	few	TGTGCCATCAGTGAGTCCGAAGCAGGAGGTCAAGAGACCCAGTACTTC	CAISESEAGGQETQYF
TRBV27	NA	TRBJ2-4	NA	TGTGCCAGCAGTTGGTACGGGGCCAAAAACATTCAGTACTTC	CASSWYGAKNIQYF
TRBV5-6	NA	TRBJ2-2	NA	TGTGCCAGCAGCTCGGGCGGGTACGGGGAGCTGTTTTTT	CASSSGGYGELFF
TRBV23-1	NA	TRBJ2-7	NA	TGCGCCAGCAGTAAGGGGATCTCCTACGAGCAGTACTTC	CASSKGISYEQYF
TRBV27	TRBD2	TRBJ2-7	NA	TGTGCCACCCACCCTAGCGGCCGAGTCTACGAGCAGTACTTC	CATHPSGRVYEQYF